This T cell receptor beta chain was captured by sequencing in a study of identical twins. Study-level results: Twins showed weaker excess sharing in their beta out-of-frame sequences. Modelling approaches yielded underestimates of out-of-frame TCR alpha sharing between monozygotic twins. Among out-of-frame alpha sequences shared by twins, low generation probability occurred in excess.

A universal primer site arose from template switching, and cDNA bore unique molecular identifiers. TCRdb analysed the 5' RACE reads with MiXCR anew, one entry per CDR3 protein. Of approximately 700,000 distinct CDR3 sequences listed, around 5.7% are singletons. This clonotype has ten or more counts. Its target is unknown. The CDR3 has 16 amino acids. V shed 6 bases, J shed 4 bases, and the junction held 9 bases outside the gene matches. Sequenced: naive T cells sorted from blood. The TCR was taken from a man younger than 35 in good health. This chain joins TRBV12-3 or TRBV12-4 and TRBJ2-2; 9 positions agree with TRBD1. The CDR3 DNA follows: TGTGCCAGCAGCTTGGGACAGGGTCGGTCCACCGGGGAGCTGTTTTTT. It translates to CASSLGQGRSTGELFF.